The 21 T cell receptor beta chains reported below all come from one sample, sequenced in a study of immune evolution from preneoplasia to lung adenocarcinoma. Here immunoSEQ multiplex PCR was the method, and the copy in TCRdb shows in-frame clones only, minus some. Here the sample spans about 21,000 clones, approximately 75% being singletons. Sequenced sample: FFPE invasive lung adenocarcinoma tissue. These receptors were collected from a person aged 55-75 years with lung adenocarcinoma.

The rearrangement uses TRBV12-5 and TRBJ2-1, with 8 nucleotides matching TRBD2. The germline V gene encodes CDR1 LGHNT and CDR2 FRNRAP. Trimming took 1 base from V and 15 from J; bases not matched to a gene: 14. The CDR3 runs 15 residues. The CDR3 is CASGLDGLAGGPPFF. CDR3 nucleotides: TGTGCTAGTGGTTTGGATGGACTAGCAGGAGGGCCCCCGTTCTTC.

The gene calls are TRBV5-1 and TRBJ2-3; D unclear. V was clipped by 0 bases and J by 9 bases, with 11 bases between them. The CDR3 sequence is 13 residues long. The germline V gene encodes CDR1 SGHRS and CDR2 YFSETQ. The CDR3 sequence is CASSLAEYGTQYF. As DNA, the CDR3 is TGCGCCAGCAGCTTGGCCGAGTATGGCACGCAGTATTTT.

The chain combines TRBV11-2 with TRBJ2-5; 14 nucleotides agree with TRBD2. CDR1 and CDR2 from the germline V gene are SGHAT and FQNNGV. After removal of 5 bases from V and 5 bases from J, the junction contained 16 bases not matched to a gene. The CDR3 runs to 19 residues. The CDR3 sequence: CASSRPGTSGRSSGETQYF. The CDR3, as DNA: TGTGCCAGCAGCCGTCCCGGGACTAGCGGGAGAAGCAGCGGGGAGACCCAGTACTTC.

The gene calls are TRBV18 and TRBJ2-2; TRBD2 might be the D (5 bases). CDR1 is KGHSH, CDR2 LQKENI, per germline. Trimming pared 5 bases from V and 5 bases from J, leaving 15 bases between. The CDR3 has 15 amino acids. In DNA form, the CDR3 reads TGTGCCAGCTCAAGGAGTATATCGGGAACCGGGGAGCTGTTTTTT. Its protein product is CASSRSISGTGELFF. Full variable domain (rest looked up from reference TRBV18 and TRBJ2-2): NAGVMQNPRHLVRRRGQEARLRCSPMKGHSHVYWYRQLPEEGLKFMVYLQKENIIDESGMPKERFSAEFPKEGPSILRIQQVVRGDSAAYFCASSRSISGTGELFFGEGSRLTVL.

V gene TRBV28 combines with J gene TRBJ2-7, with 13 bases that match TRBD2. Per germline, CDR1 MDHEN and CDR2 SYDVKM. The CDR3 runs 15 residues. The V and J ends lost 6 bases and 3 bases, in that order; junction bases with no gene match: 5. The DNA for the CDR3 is TGTGCCAGCAGCCGAGGGACTAGCGGGGACTACGAGCAGTACTTC. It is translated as CASSRGTSGDYEQYF.

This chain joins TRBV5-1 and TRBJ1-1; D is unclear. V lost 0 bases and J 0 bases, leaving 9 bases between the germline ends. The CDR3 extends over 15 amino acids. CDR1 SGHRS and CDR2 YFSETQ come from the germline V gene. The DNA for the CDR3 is TGCGCCAGCAGCTTGGGGCATGGGGTGAACACTGAAGCTTTCTTT. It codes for CASSLGHGVNTEAFF.

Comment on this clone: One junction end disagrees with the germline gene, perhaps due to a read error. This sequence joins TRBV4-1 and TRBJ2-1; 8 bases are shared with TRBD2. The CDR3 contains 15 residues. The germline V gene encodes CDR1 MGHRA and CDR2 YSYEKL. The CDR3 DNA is TGCGCCAGCAGCCAAGATAACAAGGGGACTAGACAACGGATCTTC. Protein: CASSQDNKGTRQRIF.

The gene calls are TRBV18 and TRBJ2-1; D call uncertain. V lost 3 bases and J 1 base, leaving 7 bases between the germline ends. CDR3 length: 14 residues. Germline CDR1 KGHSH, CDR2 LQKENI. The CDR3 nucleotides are TGTGCCAGCTCACCGGACGGGTCCTACAATGAGCAGTTCTTC. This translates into CASSPDGSYNEQFF. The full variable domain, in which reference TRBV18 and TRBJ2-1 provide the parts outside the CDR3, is NAGVMQNPRHLVRRRGQEARLRCSPMKGHSHVYWYRQLPEEGLKFMVYLQKENIIDESGMPKERFSAEFPKEGPSILRIQQVVRGDSAAYFCASSPDGSYNEQFFGPGTRLTVL.

CDR3 region: CASRGAKNYGYTF. The DNA for the CDR3 is TGTGCCAGCCGAGGGGCCAAAAACTATGGCTACACCTTC. The chain carries TRBV18 and TRBJ1-2, with D perhaps TRBD1 (5 bases). This CDR3 is built from 13 residues. CDR1 and CDR2 from the germline V gene are KGHSH and LQKENI. The ends were cut back, 8 bases at V and 2 bases at J, with 12 bases in the middle.

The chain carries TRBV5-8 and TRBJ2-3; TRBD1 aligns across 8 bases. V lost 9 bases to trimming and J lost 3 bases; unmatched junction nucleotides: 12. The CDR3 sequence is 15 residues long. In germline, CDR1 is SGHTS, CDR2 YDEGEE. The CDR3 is CATAQGDVRTDTQYF. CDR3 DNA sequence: TGTGCCACTGCACAGGGGGATGTAAGGACAGATACGCAGTATTTT.

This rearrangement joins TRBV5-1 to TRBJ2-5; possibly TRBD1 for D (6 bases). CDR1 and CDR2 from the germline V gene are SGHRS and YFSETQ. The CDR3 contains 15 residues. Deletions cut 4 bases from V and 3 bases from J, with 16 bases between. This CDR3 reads CASSLQTGTEETQYF. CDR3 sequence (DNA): TGCGCCAGCAGCCTACAAACAGGGACCGAAGAGACCCAGTACTTC.

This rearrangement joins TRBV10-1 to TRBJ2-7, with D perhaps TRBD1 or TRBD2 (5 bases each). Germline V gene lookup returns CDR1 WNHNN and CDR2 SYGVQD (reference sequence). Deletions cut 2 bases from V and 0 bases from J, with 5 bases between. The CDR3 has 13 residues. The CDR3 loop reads CASSEGGSYEQYF. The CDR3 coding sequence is TGCGCCAGCAGTGAGGGGGGCTCCTACGAGCAGTACTTC.

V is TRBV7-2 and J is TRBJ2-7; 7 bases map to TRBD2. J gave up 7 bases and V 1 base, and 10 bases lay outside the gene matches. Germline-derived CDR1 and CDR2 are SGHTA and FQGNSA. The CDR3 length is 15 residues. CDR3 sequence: CASSLGPTGGWEQYF. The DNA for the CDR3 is TGTGCCAGCAGCTTAGGGCCCACGGGAGGATGGGAGCAGTACTTC.

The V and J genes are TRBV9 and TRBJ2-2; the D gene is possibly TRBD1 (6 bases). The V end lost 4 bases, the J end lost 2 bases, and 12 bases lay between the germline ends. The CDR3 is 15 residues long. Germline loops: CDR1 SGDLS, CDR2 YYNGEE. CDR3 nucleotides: TGTGCCAGCAGCCAAAGACAGGAAAACACCGGGGAGCTGTTTTTT. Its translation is CASSQRQENTGELFF.

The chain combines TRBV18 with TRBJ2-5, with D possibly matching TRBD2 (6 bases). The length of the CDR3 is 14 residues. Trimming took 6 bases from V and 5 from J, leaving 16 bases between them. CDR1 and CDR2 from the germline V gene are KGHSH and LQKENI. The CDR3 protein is CASSPGLGEETQYF. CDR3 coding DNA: TGTGCCAGCTCGCCGGGACTGGGGGAGGAGACCCAGTACTTC. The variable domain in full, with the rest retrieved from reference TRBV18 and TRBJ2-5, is NAGVMQNPRHLVRRRGQEARLRCSPMKGHSHVYWYRQLPEEGLKFMVYLQKENIIDESGMPKERFSAEFPKEGPSILRIQQVVRGDSAAYFCASSPGLGEETQYFGPGTRLLVL.

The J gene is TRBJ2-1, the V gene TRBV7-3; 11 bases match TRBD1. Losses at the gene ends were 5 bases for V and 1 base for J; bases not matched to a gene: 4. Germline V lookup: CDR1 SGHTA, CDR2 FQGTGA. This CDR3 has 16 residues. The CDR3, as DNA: TGTGCCAGCAGCCTCCGGGACAGGGGGTCCTACAATGAGCAGTTCTTC. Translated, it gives CASSLRDRGSYNEQFF.

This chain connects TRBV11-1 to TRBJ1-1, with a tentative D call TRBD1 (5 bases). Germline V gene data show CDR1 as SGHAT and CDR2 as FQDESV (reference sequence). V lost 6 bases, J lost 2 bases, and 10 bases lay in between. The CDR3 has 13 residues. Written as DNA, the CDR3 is TGTGCCAGCAGTAAAAGGGGAAACACTGAAGCTTTCTTT. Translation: CASSKRGNTEAFF.

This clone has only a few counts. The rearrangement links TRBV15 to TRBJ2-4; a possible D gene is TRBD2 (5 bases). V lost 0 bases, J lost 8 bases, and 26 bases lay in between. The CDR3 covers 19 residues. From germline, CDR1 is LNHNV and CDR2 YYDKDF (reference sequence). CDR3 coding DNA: TGTGCCACCAGCAGAGATCGTCATGATGGACTCCTAAGGCGGGACATTCAGTACTTC. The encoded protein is CATSRDRHDGLLRRDIQYF.

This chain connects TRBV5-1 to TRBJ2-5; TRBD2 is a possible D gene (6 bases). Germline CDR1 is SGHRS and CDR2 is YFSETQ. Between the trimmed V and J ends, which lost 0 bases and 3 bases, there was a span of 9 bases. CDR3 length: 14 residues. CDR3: CASSLAGGEETQYF. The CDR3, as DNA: TGCGCCAGCAGCTTGGCCGGAGGGGAAGAGACCCAGTACTTC. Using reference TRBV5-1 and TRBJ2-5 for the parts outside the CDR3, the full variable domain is KAGVTQTPRYLIKTRGQQVTLSCSPISGHRSVSWYQQTPGQGLQFLFEYFSETQRNKGNFPGRFSGRQFSNSRSEMNVSTLELGDSALYLCASSLAGGEETQYFGPGTRLLVL.

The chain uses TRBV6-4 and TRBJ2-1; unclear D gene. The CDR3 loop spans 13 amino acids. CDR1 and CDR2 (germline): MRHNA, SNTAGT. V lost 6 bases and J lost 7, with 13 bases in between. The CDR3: CASSLNSVNEQFF. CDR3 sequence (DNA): TGTGCCAGCAGCCTTAACAGCGTTAATGAGCAGTTCTTC.

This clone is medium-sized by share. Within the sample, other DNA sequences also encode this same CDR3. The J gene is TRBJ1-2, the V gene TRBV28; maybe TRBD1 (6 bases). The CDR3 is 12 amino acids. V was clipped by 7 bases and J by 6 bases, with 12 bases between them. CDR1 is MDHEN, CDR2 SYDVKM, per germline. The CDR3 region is CASTSQGHGYTF. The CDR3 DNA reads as TGTGCCAGCACGTCACAGGGTCATGGCTACACCTTC.